One sample yielded the 4 T cell receptor beta chains listed below, sequenced in a study of beta chain features in type 1 diabetes. Study-wide points: Shorter TCRB CDR3s, moderately but significantly so, marked every one of the four CD4+ subsets in Type 1 diabetes patients.

Their recognized antigens are unknown. The study reverse transcribed the entire isolated RNA, so it sequenced expressed TCRB transcripts. Assay used: immunoSEQ multiplex PCR; TCRdb lists only in-frame clones, some missing. The sample lists 680,000 or so clones; roughly an eighth were seen once. Sequenced input: naive CD4+ T cells from blood. The origin of the receptors is a young man with type 1 diabetes.

This clone has more than one count but fewer than ten. The V gene is TRBV9, the J gene TRBJ2-1; possible D gene TRBD2, 6 bases. The CDR3 runs to 15 residues. V lost 0 bases to trimming and J lost 2 bases, with 9 bases between them. The germline V gene encodes CDR1 SGDLS and CDR2 YYNGEE. CDR3 region: CASSVGGGAYNEQFF. DNA of the CDR3: TGTGCCAGCAGCGTAGGCGGCGGGGCCTACAATGAGCAGTTCTTC.

This chain joins TRBV27 and TRBJ2-7, with D unclear. Trimming pared 7 bases from V and 6 bases from J, leaving 16 bases between. The germline gives CDR1 MNHEY, CDR2 SMNVEV (reference sequence). This CDR3 has 13 residues. The CDR3 loop is CASTLDPGGEQYF. For the CDR3, the DNA is TGTGCCAGCACCTTGGACCCAGGCGGCGAGCAGTACTTC.

This clone was detected only a few times. V is TRBV9 and J is TRBJ2-2; the D gene is possibly TRBD1 (6 bases). V gave up 2 bases and J gave up 6 bases, with 14 bases separating them. Germline CDR1 is SGDLS and CDR2 is YYNGEE. CDR3 length: 15 residues. The CDR3 protein is CASSVSQGLAGELFF. Here the CDR3 DNA reads TGTGCCAGCAGCGTGAGCCAGGGGTTGGCCGGGGAGCTGTTTTTT.

The rearrangement links TRBV6-5 to TRBJ2-2, with D unresolved. Trimming pared 4 bases from V and 7 bases from J, leaving 10 bases between. CDR1 and CDR2 from the germline V gene are MNHEY and SVGAGI. This CDR3 contains 13 residues. The CDR3 nucleotides read TGTGCCAGCAGTTCCCCGTATTACGGGGAGCTGTTTTTT. As protein: CASSSPYYGELFF.